The 32 T cell receptor beta chains below come from one sample, sequenced in a study of T cells in women clearing cervical HPV infection. TCRdb's table, derived via immunoSEQ multiplex PCR, lists solely in-frame clones and lacks some. The sample's table shows approximately 34,000 clones. The sequenced sample consisted of blood buffy coat. These receptors were obtained from a woman between 18 and 75 years old with a cervical HPV16 infection that either progressed to CIN3+ or cleared (not recorded which).

Details on this clone: The read stops 3 residues short of the end of the CDR3; the missing end is completed from the germline J gene. V gene TRBV19 combines with J gene TRBJ2-3; TRBD1 matches 7 bases. This CDR3 is 14 amino acids long. Germline-derived CDR1 and CDR2 are LNHDA and SQIVND (reference sequence). The CDR3 DNA, read in part, is TGTGCCAGTAGTCAGACAGGGAACAATCAGCCG. Its translation is CASSQTGNNQP. The CDR3, in full, reads CASSQTGNNQPQYF.

Remarks on this clone: The sequence runs out 3 residues before the end of the CDR3; the remainder is reconstructed from the germline J gene. V usage is TRBV2 and J usage is TRBJ1-2; TRBD1 agrees at 7 bases. The CDR3 totals 13 residues. From germline, CDR1 is SNHLY and CDR2 FYNNEI. V lost 8 bases, J lost 5 bases, and 8 bases stayed unmatched. CDR3 region: CASVDRAQYGYTF. CDR3 DNA, as far as it was read: TGTGCCAGCGTTGACAGGGCCCAGTATGGC.

With respect to this clone: The observed sequence ends 3 residues before the CDR3 terminus, with the missing tail filled in from the germline J gene. The chain has TRBV12-3 or TRBV12-4 and TRBJ2-7, with D possibly being TRBD1 (5 bases). CDR3 length equals 13 residues. V was clipped by 8 bases and J by 0 bases, with 11 bases between them. CDR3 protein: CASRDSVSYEQYF. The sequenced part of the CDR3 DNA is TGTGCCAGCCGCGACAGCGTCTCCTACGAG.

With respect to this clone: The sequence runs out 3 residues before the end of the CDR3; the remainder is reconstructed from the germline J gene. The V gene is TRBV30, the J gene TRBJ2-3; 8 positions agree with TRBD2. CDR1 and CDR2 (germline): GTSNPN, SVGIG (reference sequence). The CDR3 contains 16 residues. V shed 4 bases, J shed 5 bases, and the junction held 14 bases outside the gene matches. The CDR3 DNA, read in part, is TGTGCCTGGACCACACCCTGGCGGGGGGCCGAAGATACG. Translated, it gives CAWTTPWRGAEDT. The full CDR3 reads CAWTTPWRGAEDTQYF.

Note on this clone: Mismatch with germline at one junction end may stem from a read error. The read halts 3 residues ahead of the CDR3 end, with the missing end drawn from the germline J gene. Other DNA sequences from this sample encode an identical CDR3 as well. V gene TRBV5-6 combines with J gene TRBJ1-3, with D perhaps TRBD1 (6 bases). CDR3 length: 15 residues. Germline CDR1 reads SGHDT; CDR2 reads YYEEEE. The CDR3: CASSSLIGGGNTIYF. The CDR3 bases that were read are TGTGCCAGCAGCTCTCTGATAGGGGGAGGAAACACG. The entire variable domain, with the rest obtained from reference TRBV5-6 and TRBJ1-3, is as follows: DAGVTQSPTHLIKTRGQQVTLRCSPKSGHDTVSWYQQALGQGPQFIFQYYEEEERQRGNFPDRFSGHQFPNYSSELNVNALLLGDSALYLCASSSLIGGGNTIYFGEGSWLTVV.

With regard to this clone: The CDR3 end is not reached by the read, which stops 3 residues before it; the germline J gene fills it in. The V and J genes are TRBV30 and TRBJ2-2; tentative D call: TRBD2 (6 bases). This CDR3 has 12 amino acids. The germline V gene encodes CDR1 GTSNPN and CDR2 SVGIG (reference sequence). CDR3 DNA (partial): TGTGCCTGGACTAGCGAGGCGGAAAAG. This sequence encodes CAWTSEAEK. The whole CDR3 protein is CAWTSEAEKLFF.

CDR3 DNA, as far as it was read: TGTGCCAGTAGTGACATCAGGGGAGCAACTAATGAAAAG. Translating it yields CASSDIRGATNEK. The whole CDR3 sequence reads CASSDIRGATNEKLFF. V is TRBV19 and J is TRBJ2-2; TRBD1 is a possible D gene (6 bases). The read terminates 3 residues ahead of where the CDR3 ends, so the germline J gene completes it. Germline V gives CDR1 LNHDA, CDR2 SQIVND (reference sequence). This CDR3 spans 16 amino acids. Filled out from reference TRBV19 and TRBJ2-2, the complete variable domain reads DGGITQSPKYLFRKEGQNVTLSCEQNLNHDAMYWYRQDPGQGLRLIYYSQIVNDFQKGDIAEGYSVSREKKESFPLTVTSAQKNPTAFYLCASSDIRGATNEKLFFGEGSRLTVL.

As regards this clone: The CDR3 end is not reached by the read, which stops 3 residues before it; the germline J gene fills it in. The V gene is TRBV20-1, the J gene TRBJ2-3, with D possibly matching TRBD2 (7 bases). CDR1 DFQATT and CDR2 SNEGSKA come from the germline V gene (reference sequence). This CDR3 is built from 13 residues. CDR3: CSASPGGGDSQYF. The covered CDR3 bases are TGCAGTGCCTCCCCAGGAGGGGGGGATTCG.

A word on this clone: The observed sequence ends 3 residues before the CDR3 terminus, with the missing tail filled in from the germline J gene. V gene TRBV19 combines with J gene TRBJ2-5; 13 bases line up with TRBD2. CDR3 length: 18 residues. V trimming: 1 base; J trimming: 0 bases; junction bases outside the gene matches: 5. Germline V lookup: CDR1 LNHDA, CDR2 SQIVND (reference sequence). The CDR3 spells CASSIVTSGREYQETQYF. The covered CDR3 bases are TGTGCCAGTAGTATAGTCACTAGCGGGAGGGAGTACCAAGAGACC.

With respect to this clone: Read coverage stops 3 residues before the CDR3 terminus; the germline J gene supplies the remainder. This chain connects TRBV30 to TRBJ2-3; unclear D gene. Germline CDR1 GTSNPN, CDR2 SVGIG (reference sequence). This CDR3 is 13 amino acids long. The covered CDR3 bases are TGTGCCTGGAGTTTGGCAGACAATCAGCCG. Its protein is CAWSLADNQP. The full CDR3 reads CAWSLADNQPQYF.

Note on this clone: The observed sequence ends 3 residues before the CDR3 terminus, with the missing tail filled in from the germline J gene. The V gene is TRBV5-1, the J gene TRBJ2-7, with 10 bases aligning to TRBD1. The V gene end was trimmed by 4 bases and the J gene end by 6 bases; junction bases not matched to a gene: 10. The CDR3 length is 15 residues. Germline CDR1 and CDR2: SGHRS and YFSETQ. The CDR3 here is CASSLSMGQGSEQYF. CDR3 bases read: TGCGCCAGCAGCCTGTCGATGGGACAGGGGTCCGAG. Variable domain in full (rest from reference TRBV5-1 and TRBJ2-7): KAGVTQTPRYLIKTRGQQVTLSCSPISGHRSVSWYQQTPGQGLQFLFEYFSETQRNKGNFPGRFSGRQFSNSRSEMNVSTLELGDSALYLCASSLSMGQGSEQYFGPGTRLTVT.

To note about this clone: The CDR3 goes on 3 residues after the read ends, and that part is filled in from the germline J gene. This chain connects TRBV5-1 to TRBJ2-7; 11 bases map to TRBD1. CDR1 and CDR2 (germline): SGHRS, YFSETQ. The CDR3 totals 16 residues. The V and J ends lost 4 bases and 3 bases, in that order; junction bases with no gene match: 9. CDR3 residues: CASSPFAGTGGYEQYF. CDR3 DNA, as far as it was read: TGCGCCAGCAGCCCCTTCGCCGGGACAGGGGGCTACGAG.

About this clone itself: The read finishes 3 residues shy of the CDR3 end, and the germline J gene is used to complete it. The genes are TRBV5-1 and TRBJ2-7; 14 nucleotides agree with TRBD2. V shed 4 bases, J shed 2 bases, and the junction held 2 bases outside the gene matches. The CDR3 extends over 15 amino acids. Germline V gene lookup returns CDR1 SGHRS and CDR2 YFSETQ. CDR3 bases read: TGCGCCAGCAGCCAGACTAGCGGGAGGGCCTACGAG. Translating gives CASSQTSGRAYE. The whole CDR3 region reads CASSQTSGRAYEQYF.

Of note for this clone: The read terminates 3 residues before the CDR3 end, so the remaining end is supplied by the germline J gene. The chain carries TRBV4-1 and TRBJ1-5, with 7 positions matching TRBD1. After removal of 1 base from V and 9 bases from J, the junction contained 9 bases not matched to a gene. The CDR3 is made up of 15 amino acids. Germline CDR1 and CDR2: MGHRA and YSYEKL. The part of the CDR3 DNA that was read is TGCGCCAGCAGCCAAGGGGTGGCAGGGGGGTCGCCC. Translation: CASSQGVAGGSP. The whole CDR3 protein reads CASSQGVAGGSPQHF.

Comments on this clone: The read terminates 3 residues ahead of where the CDR3 ends, so the germline J gene completes it. The chain uses TRBV19 and TRBJ2-3, with 7 bases identical to TRBD2. The CDR3 covers 16 residues. CDR1 and CDR2 from the germline V gene are LNHDA and SQIVND (reference sequence). CDR3 bases read: TGTGCCAGTAGTCGCGGGGGTCATCGTAGCAATCAGCCG. Translation gives CASSRGGHRSNQP. From start to end, the CDR3 is CASSRGGHRSNQPQYF.

Concerning this clone itself: The read comes to an end 3 residues before the CDR3 does, leaving the germline J gene to fill in the end. The chain couples TRBV5-1 to TRBJ2-1, with D possibly being TRBD2 (5 bases). V lost 4 bases and J lost 0, with 17 bases in between. Germline CDR1 reads SGHRS; CDR2 reads YFSETQ. The CDR3 is made up of 17 amino acids. CDR3 protein: CASSPDFPPSSYNEQFF. The sequenced part of the CDR3 DNA is TGCGCCAGCAGCCCGGACTTTCCCCCTAGCTCCTACAATGAG.

As regards this clone: The sequence runs out 3 residues before the end of the CDR3; the remainder is reconstructed from the germline J gene. This sequence joins TRBV28 and TRBJ1-1; TRBD1 aligns across 7 bases. Germline lookup yields CDR1 MDHEN and CDR2 SYDVKM. The CDR3 is 17 amino acids. The CDR3 here is CASSLPRSTGKILRAFF. The DNA read from the CDR3 is TGTGCCAGCAGTTTACCCCGCTCGACAGGGAAGATTTTGCGG.

Comment on this clone: The read gets to within 3 residues of the CDR3 end, and the germline J gene fills in the rest. V usage is TRBV5-1 and J usage is TRBJ1-2, with 10 bases fitting TRBD1. The J segment lost 2 bases and the V segment lost 5 bases, leaving 9 bases of the junction unmatched. The germline gives CDR1 SGHRS, CDR2 YFSETQ. The CDR3 extends over 16 amino acids. CDR3 DNA, as far as it was read: TGCGCCAGCAGGCTAACCCGGGACAGGGGAAACTATGGC. Translation gives CASRLTRDRGNYG. The whole CDR3 protein reads CASRLTRDRGNYGYTF.

Details on this clone: The observed sequence ends 3 residues before the CDR3 terminus, with the missing tail filled in from the germline J gene. The rearrangement joins TRBV7-6 to TRBJ1-2; maybe TRBD1 (5 bases). CDR3 length equals 13 residues. Per germline, CDR1 SGHVS and CDR2 FNYEAQ. V gave up 4 bases and J gave up 3 bases, with 9 bases separating them. The part of the CDR3 DNA that was read is TGTGCCAGCAGCTACGACAGAGACTATGGC. It encodes CASSYDRDYG. The complete CDR3 sequence is CASSYDRDYGYTF. Combining the CDR3 with reference TRBV7-6 and TRBJ1-2 gives the whole variable domain GAGVSQSPRYKVTKRGQDVALRCDPISGHVSLYWYRQALGQGPEFLTYFNYEAQQDKSGLPNDRFSAERPEGSISTLTIQRTEQRDSAMYRCASSYDRDYGYTFGSGTRLTVV.

On this clone: The read gets to within 3 residues of the CDR3 end, and the germline J gene fills in the rest. This chain joins TRBV19 and TRBJ1-2; a weak D match, TRBD1 (5 bases). Germline CDR1 reads LNHDA; CDR2 reads SQIVND (reference sequence). The CDR3 is made up of 11 amino acids. The CDR3 bases that were read are TGTGCCAGCTCTCTAGGGGTCGAC. The encoded protein is CASSLGVD. Given in full, the CDR3 is CASSLGVDYTF.

CDR3 DNA (partial): TGCAGTGCTCCGGGACTAGGGTCCGGGGAG. It yields the protein CSAPGLGSGE. The CDR3 in full is CSAPGLGSGELFF. The genes are TRBV20-1 and TRBJ2-2; 8 bases align to TRBD2. The observed sequence ends 3 residues before the CDR3 terminus, with the missing tail filled in from the germline J gene. This CDR3 has 13 residues. J gave up 6 bases and V 5 bases, and 5 bases lay outside the gene matches. The germline gives CDR1 DFQATT, CDR2 SNEGSKA (reference sequence).

On this clone itself: The read ends 3 residues shy of where the CDR3 ends; the end is completed using the germline J gene. This rearrangement joins TRBV30 to TRBJ1-1, with D possibly being TRBD1 (6 bases). The CDR3 extends over 10 amino acids. Per germline, CDR1 GTSNPN and CDR2 SVGIG (reference sequence). V lost 5 bases, J lost 5 bases, and 6 bases lay in between. The CDR3 is CAWGQTEAFF. The sequenced CDR3 bases are TGTGCCTGGGGACAGACTGAA.

Comment on this clone: The read ends 3 residues shy of where the CDR3 ends; the end is completed using the germline J gene. This chain joins TRBV11-1 and TRBJ2-3, with TRBD2 matching 8 bases. This CDR3 is built from 13 residues. With 8 bases clipped from V and 5 bases from J, the junction kept 6 bases outside the gene matches. The germline CDR1 and CDR2 sequences are SGHAT and FQDESV (reference sequence). The sequenced CDR3 bases are TGTGCCAGCGGAGCGGGAGTGGGAGATACG. Translating gives CASGAGVGDT. The full CDR3 is CASGAGVGDTQYF.

Of note for this clone: The sequence runs out 3 residues before the end of the CDR3; the remainder is reconstructed from the germline J gene. V usage is TRBV7-2 and J usage is TRBJ2-2, with D unresolved. Trimming stripped 3 bases from V and 4 bases from J, with 9 bases between. Germline values: CDR1 SGHTA, CDR2 FQGNSA. The CDR3 contains 14 residues. The CDR3 here is CASSLHSFTGELFF. The part of the CDR3 DNA that was read is TGTGCCAGCAGCTTGCACTCCTTCACCGGGGAG.

Regarding this clone: Read sequence stops 3 residues before the CDR3 end, and the germline J gene provides the missing end. This chain links TRBV7-8 with TRBJ2-3, with a weak D call TRBD2 (6 bases). Looked up from germline, CDR1 is SGHVS and CDR2 is FQNEAQ. The germline V and J ends were trimmed by 6 bases and 1 base, with 11 bases remaining between them. This CDR3 spans 14 amino acids. Here the CDR3 reads CASSRLDRTDTQYF. The sequenced part of the CDR3 DNA is TGTGCCAGCAGTCGACTAGACCGCACAGATACG. Supplemented by reference TRBV7-8 and TRBJ2-3, the full variable domain reads GAGVSQSPRYKVAKRGQDVALRCDPISGHVSLFWYQQALGQGPEFLTYFQNEAQLDKSGLPSDRFFAERPEGSVSTLKIQRTQQEDSAVYLCASSRLDRTDTQYFGPGTRLTVL.

About this clone itself: With the read ending 3 residues before the CDR3 end, the germline J gene is used to fill in that end. The chain joins TRBV20-1 to TRBJ2-4; 12 nucleotides match TRBD1. Germline CDR1 reads DFQATT; CDR2 reads SNEGSKA (reference sequence). There are 15 residues in the CDR3. Incomplete CDR3 DNA: TGCAGTGCTAGAGATTGGGGACAGGGGGCTGATGGT. Translation gives CSARDWGQGADG. The full CDR3 reads CSARDWGQGADGQYF.

Turning to this clone: The read terminates 3 residues ahead of where the CDR3 ends, so the germline J gene completes it. The chain joins TRBV6-4 to TRBJ2-2; 9 bases line up with TRBD2. Losses at the gene ends were 1 base for V and 2 bases for J; bases not matched to a gene: 11. Looked up from germline, CDR1 is MRHNA and CDR2 is SNTAGT. The CDR3 length is 19 residues. Partial CDR3 DNA: TGTGCCAGCAGTGACTTCTTGGGACTAGCACCCTCCAACACCGGGGAG. Protein: CASSDFLGLAPSNTGE. The whole CDR3 protein reads CASSDFLGLAPSNTGELFF.

Points on this clone: The read ends 3 residues shy of where the CDR3 ends; the end is completed using the germline J gene. The J gene is TRBJ1-1, the V gene TRBV5-6, with 8 positions matching TRBD1. Germline CDR1 and CDR2: SGHDT and YYEEEE. This CDR3 region has 14 residues. The V segment lost 5 bases and the J segment 4 bases; nucleotides outside the gene matches: 7. Incomplete CDR3 DNA: TGTGCCAGCAGTGGACAGGGAGGGTCCACTGAA. This sequence encodes CASSGQGGSTE. In full, the CDR3 reads CASSGQGGSTEAFF. Full variable domain (missing parts from reference TRBV5-6 and TRBJ1-1): DAGVTQSPTHLIKTRGQQVTLRCSPKSGHDTVSWYQQALGQGPQFIFQYYEEEERQRGNFPDRFSGHQFPNYSSELNVNALLLGDSALYLCASSGQGGSTEAFFGQGTRLTVV.

This clone shows up as large by frequency. The read halts 3 residues ahead of the CDR3 end, with the missing end drawn from the germline J gene. This chain joins TRBV7-9 and TRBJ1-5, with TRBD1 matching 7 bases. V gave up 7 bases and J gave up 6 bases; unmatched junction bases: 9. CDR3 length: 14 amino acids. Per the germline V gene, CDR1 is SEHNR and CDR2 is FQNEAQ (reference sequence). CDR3 bases read: TGTGCCAGCACCTCCGGAGGGGGCGGTCAGCCC. Its translation is CASTSGGGGQP. The entire CDR3 protein is CASTSGGGGQPQHF.

Remarks on this clone: Read sequence stops 3 residues before the CDR3 end, and the germline J gene provides the missing end. This chain links TRBV5-5 with TRBJ1-5; tentatively, D is TRBD1 (5 bases). V lost 1 base and J 7 bases, leaving 9 bases between the germline ends. The CDR3 is made up of 13 amino acids. The germline CDR1 and CDR2 sequences are SGHKS and YYEKEE (reference sequence). This CDR3 reads CASSLQGSQPQHF. CDR3 DNA (partial): TGTGCCAGCAGCTTGCAGGGCTCCCAGCCC. Full variable domain (remainder filled in from reference TRBV5-5 and TRBJ1-5): DAGVTQSPTHLIKTRGQQVTLRCSPISGHKSVSWYQQVLGQGPQFIFQYYEKEERGRGNFPDRFSARQFPNYSSELNVNALLLGDSALYLCASSLQGSQPQHFGDGTRLSIL.

In the case of this clone: The read stops 3 residues short of the end of the CDR3; the missing end is completed from the germline J gene. The rearrangement uses TRBV2 and TRBJ2-3, with D perhaps TRBD2 (5 bases). V was shortened by 7 bases and J by 6 bases, with 14 bases between the two germline ends. Per germline, CDR1 SNHLY and CDR2 FYNNEI. There are 13 residues in the CDR3. Incomplete CDR3 DNA: TGTGCCAGCAAAAGAGGACTTCAGGATACG. Protein: CASKRGLQDT. The whole CDR3 sequence is CASKRGLQDTQYF.

CDR3 DNA (partial): TGCAGTGCTAGAGCGGGGGTCGGGACTGAA. It specifies CSARAGVGTE. The full CDR3 reads CSARAGVGTEAFF. This chain uses TRBV20-1 with TRBJ1-1, with D possibly matching TRBD1 (5 bases). The sequenced fragment ends 3 residues before the CDR3 boundary, so the rest is inferred from the germline J gene. Germline loops: CDR1 DFQATT, CDR2 SNEGSKA (reference sequence). Trimming cost V 1 base and J 5 bases, with 11 bases left between them. CDR3 size: 13 residues.